This record concerns one T cell receptor beta chain sequence. Antigen specificity is unknown. The record originates from a study of vaccination and CD4 T cells after COVID-19. On the study more broadly: Once diagnosed, patients had post-COVID samples drawn a median approximately 100 days later (range 35 to 161).

The Oncomine TCR Beta short-read assay sequenced DNA from cultured CD4+ T cells. TCRdb reprocessed the PCR reads with MiXCR, giving one entry per CDR3 protein. Of 12,000 to 15,000 distinct CDR3 sequences listed, 53% are singletons. Overall study results and limits: Median numbers of SARS-CoV-2-reactive clonotypes increased from roughly 19 to 38 (not a significant change).

Stated treatment: approximately 10-day PBMC culture with coronavirus spike peptide pools or control peptides (ViraFEST assay). The germline V and J ends were trimmed by 0 bases and 5 bases, with 11 bases remaining between them. The germline V gene has CDR1 DFQATT and CDR2 SNEGSKA (reference sequence). This CDR3 contains 14 residues. This chain uses TRBV20-1 with TRBJ1-5; maybe TRBD1 (6 bases). The sequence derives from a human donor who had recovered from COVID-19. Source: CD4+ T cells from blood, cultured in vitro, taken before SARS-CoV-2 vaccination. CDR3 nucleotides: TGCAGTGCTAGAGATGGGACATTCCATCAGCCCCAGCATTTT. Residues: CSARDGTFHQPQHF.